This paragraph covers one TCR beta chain sequence. Its cognate antigen is unknown. The immunoSEQ assay was v3.0, run at survey level. What sequencing targeted per sample was about 35,000-55,000 T-cell genomes. Profiled with immunoSEQ multiplex PCR; TCRdb holds only in-frame clones, not every one. This sample carries about 39,000 clones, around 85% of them seen once, and the ten largest clones take about 5.7%. This sample was taken from a study of long-term antiretroviral therapy in people with HIV. Overall study results and limits: Blood, drawn from the mid-2000s to the late 2010s, may reflect older ART regimens. Within the repertoire, clones expanded before ART were dominant at all time points.

Per donor, at least one pre-ART and at least two post-ART PBMC samples were obtained. The CDR3 spans 17 residues. Per the germline V gene, CDR1 is KGHSH and CDR2 is LQKENI. Trimming removed 1 base from V and 6 bases from J; junction bases left unmatched: 12. This material consisted of unsorted PBMCs, taken 3.1 years after starting antiretroviral therapy. This sequence was found in a woman aged 45 to 65 with HIV. V gene TRBV18 combines with J gene TRBJ2-3; 8 nucleotides align to TRBD2. The DNA for the CDR3 is TGTGCCAGCTCACCACTCTTAAGCGGGGGCCCCGGGGATACGCAGTATTTT. Amino acid sequence: CASSPLLSGGPGDTQYF.